This TCR beta chain was documented in a study of shared clonotypes between healthy human individuals. The protocol was immunoSEQ multiplex PCR, while the TCRdb copy is restricted to in-frame clones and leaves out a portion. Here the sample spans 650,000 to 800,000 clones, roughly nine tenths being singletons. The naive CD8 subset, CD45RO-negative cells positively selected for CCR7, excluded terminally differentiated effector memory CD45RA+ cells. Germline CDR1 SGDLS, CDR2 YYNGEE. This CDR3 comprises 14 residues. V was cut by 4 bases and J by 6 bases, with 14 bases left in between. This receptor was identified in a man younger than 45 in good health. Material: naive CD8+ T cells sorted from blood. The V call is TRBV9, the J call TRBJ2-1; D may be TRBD1 (6 bases). The CDR3 DNA follows: TGTGCCAGCAGCTCGGACACAGGGACCAATGAGCAGTTCTTC. Its protein product is CASSSDTGTNEQFF. The full variable domain, rest sourced from reference TRBV9 and TRBJ2-1, is DSGVTQTPKHLITATGQRVTLRCSPRSGDLSVYWYQQSLDQGLQFLIQYYNGEERAKGNILERFSAQQFPDLHSELNLSSLELGDSALYFCASSSDTGTNEQFFGPGTRLTVL.